This T cell receptor beta chain was identified in a study of T cell repertoires in cytomegalovirus infection (dated by TCRdb to the late 2010s). With regard to the full study: The HLA type of each donor mattered for the analysis, because public TCR beta signatures pointed to carriage of CMV infection along with the matching HLA type.

Worth noting for this clonotype: No antigen is known for it. The record has no base qualities; no much larger clone is one base away.

The junction shows trimming of 2 bases on V and 4 bases on J, plus 8 bases between the germline ends. CDR1 and CDR2 are read off the germline V gene as MNHNS and SASEGT. The CDR3 runs 13 residues from the cysteine to the phenylalanine. This entry keeps only the CDR3 DNA: 39 bases, framed from base 1. The run used an Illumina HiSeq 1500. TCRdb reanalyzed the raw reads on its own, using fastp at Q25 for trimming and MiXCR for clone calling, and kept in-frame beta chains. When rows share a CDR3 protein, they turn into one entry using the most common DNA and genes. This sample gives some 170,000 distinct CDR3 sequences in total; about a sixth of them show up just once. The ten biggest clones cover around 25% of the sample. The full study reports these points: In both this cohort and an independent cohort of 352 donors, the cumulative frequency of public TCR beta family members distinguished carriers of CMV infection plus the relevant HLA type. The ex vivo response was dominated by HLA-C-restricted CMV-specific TCR beta clonotypes, and the single most frequent clonotype in two of eight donors was supplied by these HLA-C-restricted clonotypes.

Material for sequencing was CD8+ T cells from PBMCs. The sequence links TRBV6-1 to TRBJ1-1, with the D gene call left open. This TCR was sampled from a human donor in good health (CMV status not recorded). Some clones in this sample may be carry-over from other donors' samples. The CDR3 corresponds to CASSESGGTEAFF. The bases read TGTGCCAGCAGTGAATCAGGAGGCACTGAAGCTTTCTTT.